Below, one TCR beta chain is given with its context. No antigen is known for it. The authors isolated CD4+ T cells after around 11 days of culture. The person had a PCR-confirmed SARS-CoV-2 infection during March to December 2020. Subjects were given two BNT162b2 or mRNA-1273 vaccine doses. Days 3 and 7 were when half the medium was replaced with IL-2 medium. Sequencing was performed with immunoSEQ multiplex PCR; in TCRdb, only in-frame clones are kept and a portion is missing. The sample comprises 45,000 to 55,000 clones, about four fifths of which are singletons, and around 5% rests with the top ten. The CDR3 has 16 amino acids. Germline CDR1 reads SGHNT; CDR2 reads YENEEA. V lost 0 bases and J 0 bases, leaving 11 bases between the germline ends. This record comes from a study of vaccination effects on CD4 cells after COVID-19.

This clonotype originated in a human donor who had a prior SARS-CoV-2 infection. This sequence joins TRBV11-3 and TRBJ1-2, with TRBD1 as a possible D gene (5 bases). The starting material was CD4+ T cells from PBMCs cultured without peptide, obtained after COVID-19 vaccination. The CDR3 nucleotides are TGTGCCAGCAGCTTAGAAGGCAGGGCCTCTAACTATGGCTACACCTTC. Translated, it gives CASSLEGRASNYGYTF.